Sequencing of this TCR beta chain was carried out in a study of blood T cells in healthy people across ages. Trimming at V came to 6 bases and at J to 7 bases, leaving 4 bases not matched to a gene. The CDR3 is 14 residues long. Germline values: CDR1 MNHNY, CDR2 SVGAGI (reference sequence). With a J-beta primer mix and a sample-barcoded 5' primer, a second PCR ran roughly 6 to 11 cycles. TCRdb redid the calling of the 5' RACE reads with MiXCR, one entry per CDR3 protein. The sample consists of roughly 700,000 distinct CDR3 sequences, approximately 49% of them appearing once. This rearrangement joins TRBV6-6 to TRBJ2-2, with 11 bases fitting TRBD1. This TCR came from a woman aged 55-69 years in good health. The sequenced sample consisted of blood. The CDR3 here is CASRRTGGFGELFF. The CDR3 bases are TGTGCCAGCAGAAGGACAGGGGGCTTCGGGGAGCTGTTTTTT.